The sequence of this T cell receptor (beta chain) was determined in a study of T cell clonality in common variable immunodeficiency. Study-wide findings and caveats: Reportedly, TCR beta sequences from common variable immunodeficiency showed fewer deletions and N-nucleotide insertions. Compared with controls, CVID subjects had fewer shared TCRbeta clones.

The data were produced by immunoSEQ multiplex PCR, yet TCRdb's version contains in-frame clones alone and is incomplete. The repertoire shows under 25,000 clones, none seen only once; the top ten take 24%. This CDR3 region has 18 residues. Losses at the gene ends were 5 bases for V and 1 base for J; bases not matched to a gene: 12. Germline loops: CDR1 SNHLY, CDR2 FYNNEI. The sample holds a few counts of this clone. What it binds is not known. Read coverage stops 3 residues before the CDR3 terminus; the germline J gene supplies the remainder. Aged roughly 8 to 70 years, CVID subjects averaged roughly 39 years old. No CVID subject was ill or on immunomodulatory drugs when sampled.

This TCR derives from a human donor with common variable immunodeficiency. The chain uses TRBV2 and TRBJ2-7; TRBD2 agrees at 12 bases. Specimen: peripheral blood mononuclear cells. The covered CDR3 bases are TGTGCCAGCAGTCCAATACCGGGACTAGCGGGTCCTTCCTACGAG. Encoded protein: CASSPIPGLAGPSYE. The CDR3 reads in full as CASSPIPGLAGPSYEQYF.